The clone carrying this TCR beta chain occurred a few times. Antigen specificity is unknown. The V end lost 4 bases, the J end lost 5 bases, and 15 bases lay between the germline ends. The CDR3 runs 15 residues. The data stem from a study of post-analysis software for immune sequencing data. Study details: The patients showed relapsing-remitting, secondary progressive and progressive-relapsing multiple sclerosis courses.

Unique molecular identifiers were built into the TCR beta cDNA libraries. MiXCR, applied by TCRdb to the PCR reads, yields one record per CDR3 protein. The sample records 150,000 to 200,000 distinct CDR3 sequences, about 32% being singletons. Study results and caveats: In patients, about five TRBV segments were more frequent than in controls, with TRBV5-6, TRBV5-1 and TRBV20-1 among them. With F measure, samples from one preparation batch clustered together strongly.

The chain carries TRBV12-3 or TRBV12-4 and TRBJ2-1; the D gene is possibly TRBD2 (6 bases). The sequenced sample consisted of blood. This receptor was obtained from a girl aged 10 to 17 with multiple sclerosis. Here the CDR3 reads CASSSPGLRHNEQFF. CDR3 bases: TGTGCCAGCAGTTCACCGGGACTCCGCCACAATGAGCAGTTCTTC.